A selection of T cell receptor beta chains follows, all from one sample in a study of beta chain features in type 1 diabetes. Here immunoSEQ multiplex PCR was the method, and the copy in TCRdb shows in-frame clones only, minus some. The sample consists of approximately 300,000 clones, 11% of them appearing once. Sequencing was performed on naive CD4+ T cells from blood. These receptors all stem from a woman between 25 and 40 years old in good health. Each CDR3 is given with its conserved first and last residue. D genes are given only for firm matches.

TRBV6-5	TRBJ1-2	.	CASSYGSWRIYGYTF
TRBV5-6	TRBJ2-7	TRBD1	CASSLVWDRGSYEQYF
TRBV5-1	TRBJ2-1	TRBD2	CASSDLAGGGYNEQFF
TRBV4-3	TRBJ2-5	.	CASSQELGVRQYF
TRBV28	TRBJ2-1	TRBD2	CASNIGAGTYNEQFF
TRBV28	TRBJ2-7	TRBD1	CASSFNRDRGWQYF
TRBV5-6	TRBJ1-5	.	CASSLAGRSNQPQHF
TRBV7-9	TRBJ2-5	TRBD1	CASLTWTGSISRETQYF
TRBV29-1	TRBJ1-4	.	CSVSSPTNEKLFF
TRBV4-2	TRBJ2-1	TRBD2	CASSQDQAGPETSSYNEQFF
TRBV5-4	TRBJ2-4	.	CASRDSGNIQYF
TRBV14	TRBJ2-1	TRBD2	CASSQLAGVRDEQFF
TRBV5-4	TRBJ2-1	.	CASSLSGEQFF
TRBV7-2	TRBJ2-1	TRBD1	CASRLTGSYNEQFF
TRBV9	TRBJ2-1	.	CASSVDEGGYYEQFF
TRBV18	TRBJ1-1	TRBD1	CASSPPRDRMNTEAFF
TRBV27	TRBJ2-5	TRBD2	CASKPGPAGLETQYF
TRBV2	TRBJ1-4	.	CASTQTETTNEKLFF
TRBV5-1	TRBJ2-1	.	CASSWAADEQFF
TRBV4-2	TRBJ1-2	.	CASSQSGTYYGYTF
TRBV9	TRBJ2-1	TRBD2	CASSVVASGRGEQFF
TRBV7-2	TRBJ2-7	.	CASSPLPSGEQYF
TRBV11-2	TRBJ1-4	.	CASSLASATNEKLFF
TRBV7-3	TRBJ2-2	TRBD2	CASSFGGLNTGELFF
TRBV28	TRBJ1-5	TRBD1	CASSARGQGVSNQPQHF
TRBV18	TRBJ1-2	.	CASSLGQPSLGGYTF
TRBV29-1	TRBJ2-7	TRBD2	CSVEGVSGRGYEQYF
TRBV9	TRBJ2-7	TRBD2	CASSVDAASGLPYEQYF
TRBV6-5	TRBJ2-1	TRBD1	CASRITGGDRHEQFF
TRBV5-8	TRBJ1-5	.	CASSLQGNQPQHF
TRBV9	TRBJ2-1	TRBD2	CASSVEWTSGRGDYNDEQFF
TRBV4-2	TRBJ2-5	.	CASSHESSGQETQYF
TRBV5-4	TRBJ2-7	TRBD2	CASSLRLAGAGEQYF
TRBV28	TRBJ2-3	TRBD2	CASRGAGANTDTQYF
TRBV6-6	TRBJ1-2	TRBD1	CASSRGEGYGYTF
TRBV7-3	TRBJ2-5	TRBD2	CASSLLVVASGREETQYF
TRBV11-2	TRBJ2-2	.	CASSSRWGDTGELFF
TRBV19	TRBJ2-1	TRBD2	CASSIGLAGGNEQFF
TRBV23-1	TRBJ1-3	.	CASSQICTGSGNTIYF
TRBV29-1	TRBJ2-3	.	CSAPLGGVGTDTQYF
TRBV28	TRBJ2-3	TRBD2	CASGAGRDTQYF
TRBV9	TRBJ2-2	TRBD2	CASRPTSGSPGELFF
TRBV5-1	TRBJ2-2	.	CASSPPTGSGTGELFF
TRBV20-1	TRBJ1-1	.	CSAHRETEAFF
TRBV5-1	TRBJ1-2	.	CASSLEGVQGGYTF
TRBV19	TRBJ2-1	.	CASSITGRNEQFF
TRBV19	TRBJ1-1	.	CASSIKGQRITEAFF
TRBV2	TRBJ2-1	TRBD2	CASIALAGGPYNEQFF
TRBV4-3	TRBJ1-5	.	CASSQDPRGDSNQPQHF
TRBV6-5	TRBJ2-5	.	CANQAEYQETQYF
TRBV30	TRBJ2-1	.	CAWSVLVGSSYNEQFF
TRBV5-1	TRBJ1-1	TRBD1	CASSSRDRAMNTEAFF
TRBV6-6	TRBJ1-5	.	CASSYGESNQPQHF
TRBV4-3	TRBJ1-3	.	CASSQEPAGNGNTIYF
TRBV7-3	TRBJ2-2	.	CASSPTGNTGELFF
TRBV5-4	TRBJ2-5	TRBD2	CASSPGLAGASSQYF
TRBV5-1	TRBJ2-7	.	CASSTGNPLYEQYF